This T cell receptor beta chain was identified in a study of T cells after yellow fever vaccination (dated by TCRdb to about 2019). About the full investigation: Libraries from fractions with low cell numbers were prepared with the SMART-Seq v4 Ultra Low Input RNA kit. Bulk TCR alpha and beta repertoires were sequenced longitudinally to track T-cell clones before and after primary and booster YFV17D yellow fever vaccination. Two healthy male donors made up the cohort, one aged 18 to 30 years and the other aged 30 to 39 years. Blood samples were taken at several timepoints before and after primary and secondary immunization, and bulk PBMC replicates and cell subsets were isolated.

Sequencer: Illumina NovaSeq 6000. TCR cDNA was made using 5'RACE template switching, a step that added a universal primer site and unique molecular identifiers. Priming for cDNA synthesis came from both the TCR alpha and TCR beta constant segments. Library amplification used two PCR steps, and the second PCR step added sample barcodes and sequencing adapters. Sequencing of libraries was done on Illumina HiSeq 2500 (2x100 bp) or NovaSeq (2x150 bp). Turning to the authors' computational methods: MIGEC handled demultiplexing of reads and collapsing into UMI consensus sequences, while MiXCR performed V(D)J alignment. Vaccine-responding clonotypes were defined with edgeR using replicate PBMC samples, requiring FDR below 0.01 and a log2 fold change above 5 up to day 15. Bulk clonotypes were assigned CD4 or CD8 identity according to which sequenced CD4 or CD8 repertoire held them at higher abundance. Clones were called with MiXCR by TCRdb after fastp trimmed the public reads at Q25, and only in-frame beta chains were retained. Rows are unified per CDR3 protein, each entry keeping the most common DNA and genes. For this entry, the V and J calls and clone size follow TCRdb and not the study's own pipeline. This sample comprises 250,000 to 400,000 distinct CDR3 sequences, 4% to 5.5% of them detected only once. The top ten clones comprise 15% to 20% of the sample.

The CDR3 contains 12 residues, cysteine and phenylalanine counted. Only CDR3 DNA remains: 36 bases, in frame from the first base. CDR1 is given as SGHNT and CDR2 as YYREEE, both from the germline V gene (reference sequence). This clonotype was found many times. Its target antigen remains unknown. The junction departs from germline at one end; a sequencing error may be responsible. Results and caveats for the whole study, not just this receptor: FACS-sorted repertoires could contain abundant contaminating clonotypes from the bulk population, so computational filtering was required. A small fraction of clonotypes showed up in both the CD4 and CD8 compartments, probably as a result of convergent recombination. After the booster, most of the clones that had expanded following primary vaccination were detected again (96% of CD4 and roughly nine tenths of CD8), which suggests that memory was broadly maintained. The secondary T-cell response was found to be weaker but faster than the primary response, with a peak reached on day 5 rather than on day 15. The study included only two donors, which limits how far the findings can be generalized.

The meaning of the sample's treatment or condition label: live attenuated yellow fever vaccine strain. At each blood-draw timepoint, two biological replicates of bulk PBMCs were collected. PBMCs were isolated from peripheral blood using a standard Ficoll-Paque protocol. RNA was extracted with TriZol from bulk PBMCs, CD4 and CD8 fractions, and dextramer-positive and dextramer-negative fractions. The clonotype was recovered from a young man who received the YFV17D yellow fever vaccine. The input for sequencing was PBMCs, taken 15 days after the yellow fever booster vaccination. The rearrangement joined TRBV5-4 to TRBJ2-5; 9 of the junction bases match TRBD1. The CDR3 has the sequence CASSLNRDRVFF. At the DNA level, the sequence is TGTGCCAGCAGCTTGAACCGGGACAGGGTGTTCTTC.